The clone carrying this T cell receptor beta chain was seen at least ten times. Antigen specificity is unknown. V trimming: 0 bases; J trimming: 1 base; junction bases outside the gene matches: 2. Germline V gives CDR1 MNHEY, CDR2 SVGAGI. This CDR3 spans 15 amino acids. This sample is drawn from a study of T-cell reconstitution after alpha-beta-depleted transplantation in children. Findings and caveats of the study: Surviving thymic progenitors and recipient T cells were the source of high TCRbeta diversity at day 60 in some patients. At the one-year point after transplant, T-cell counts and TCRbeta diversity were found to come mostly from T cells that had been newly produced. Expanded graft clones numbering several hundred reportedly gave rise to alpha-beta T cells about two months after transplant.

During its preparation, the TCRbeta library received unique molecular identifiers. TCRdb reanalysed the PCR reads using MiXCR and keeps one entry per CDR3 protein. This table holds around 140,000 distinct CDR3 sequences, about 9% found once. The receptor was derived from a female patient between 2 and 15 years old who had a stem cell transplant for congenital amegakaryocytic thrombocytopenia, so the T cells may come from the graft donor. Sequenced material: PBMCs, mostly from graft donor cells, taken 180 days after TCRalphabeta/CD19-depleted stem cell transplant. The genes are TRBV6-5 and TRBJ2-7; 8 bases fit TRBD1. The CDR3 sequence is CASSYSTGVSYEQYF. The CDR3 DNA follows: TGTGCCAGCAGTTACTCGACAGGGGTTTCCTACGAGCAGTACTTC.